These T cell receptor beta chains were read from a single sample in a study of T cell repertoires in cytomegalovirus infection. TCRdb itself ran the reads through MiXCR, one entry per CDR3 protein. The sample carries more than 650,000 distinct CDR3 sequences, approximately 34% recorded once. The sample consisted of PBMCs. The receptors come from a human donor in good health (CMV status not recorded). Some clones in this sample may be carry-over from other donors' samples. Both conserved end residues are part of each CDR3. D genes are given only for firm matches. Only some rows state a clone size, as once, few, many or a class for expanded clones.

TRBV19,TRBJ2-7,.,TRBD2,TGTGCTTTAACCGCCGAACTAGCGGGGGAGGCCGGGGTCTACGAGCAGTACTTC,CALTAELAGEAGVYEQYF
TRBV13,TRBJ2-5,.,TRBD1,TGTGCCAGCAGCTCCCGAGGACAGGGAAAAGAGACCCAGTACTTC,CASSSRGQGKETQYF
TRBV7-8,TRBJ2-7,.,TRBD2,TGTGCCAGCAGCTTAGCGGCCTTGCCCCAACTAGCGGGTCAATACGAGCAGTACTTC,CASSLAALPQLAGQYEQYF
TRBV5-4,TRBJ1-5,.,TRBD1,TGTGCCAGCAGCTTGGGACCCAGGGGGAAAGAGCCCCAGCATTTT,CASSLGPRGKEPQHF
TRBV25-1,TRBJ1-3,few,.,TGTGCCAGCAGTGAATACGCACTAGGGACGTCCGGAAACACCATATATTTT,CASSEYALGTSGNTIYF
TRBV7-2,TRBJ2-1,.,.,TGTGCCAGCAGCATCCGGGAGCCCTACAATAAGCAGTTCTTC,CASSIREPYNKQFF
TRBV12-3/TRBV12-4,TRBJ1-4,.,.,TGTGCCAGCAGTTTACGGTACAGGGTAAATGAAAAACTGTTTTTT,CASSLRYRVNEKLFF
TRBV29-1,TRBJ2-7,.,.,TGCAGCGTTGAACTGGGGGGGCCTAGCGGATTAGCCTACGAGCAGTACTTC,CSVELGGPSGLAYEQYF
TRBV28,TRBJ2-2,few,TRBD1,TGTGCCAGCAGCAGGGGGTACAACACCGGGGAGCTGTTTTTT,CASSRGYNTGELFF
TRBV27,TRBJ2-1,.,TRBD2,TGTGCCAGCAGTTTAGAAGTGGGGACTAGCGGGAGCGGGGAGCAGTTCTTC,CASSLEVGTSGSGEQFF
TRBV11-2,TRBJ2-7,.,.,TGTGCCAGCAGTTACGGGACACTATCCTACGAGCAGTACTTC,CASSYGTLSYEQYF
TRBV28,TRBJ2-3,.,.,TGTGCCAGCAGTTTAGCTCCCGCCAGCACAGATACGCAGTATTTT,CASSLAPASTDTQYF
TRBV20-1,TRBJ2-1,.,TRBD2,TGCAGTGCGGAAACTAGCGGGGCAATTGAAGTCGCCTACAATGAGCAGTTCTTC,CSAETSGAIEVAYNEQFF
TRBV19,TRBJ1-1,few,.,TGTGCCAGTAGTCCCTCGGGAGGGTACGCTGAAGCTTTCTTT,CASSPSGGYAEAFF
TRBV6-6,TRBJ1-1,.,.,TGTGCCACGCACGGGGCCACGAACACTGAAGCTTTCTTT,CATHGATNTEAFF
TRBV20-1,TRBJ2-5,.,.,TGCAGTGCTAGAGTTCTGACAGGAGAGACCCAGTACTTC,CSARVLTGETQYF
TRBV7-9,TRBJ2-7,.,TRBD2,TGTGCCAGCAGAGACGGGACTAGTAAACCACCTTTCTTC,CASRDGTSKPPFF
TRBV11-2,TRBJ2-7,few,.,TGTGCCAGCAGCTTAGATTACCGTCGGGAGCAGTACTTC,CASSLDYRREQYF
TRBV30,TRBJ1-1,.,.,TGTGCCTGGAGTGGACAACACAAGTTCGAAGCTTTCTTT,CAWSGQHKFEAFF
TRBV6-2/TRBV6-3,TRBJ1-1,few,.,TGTGCCAGCAGTCTTCCCGAGGGAGGAATGAACACTGAAGCTTTCTTT,CASSLPEGGMNTEAFF
TRBV7-8,TRBJ1-1,few,.,TGTGCCAGCAGCTTAACGGCGAATAACAGGGTTCGGATGAACACTGAAGCTTTCTTT,CASSLTANNRVRMNTEAFF
TRBV6-5,TRBJ2-1,.,.,TGTGCCAGCAGTCCCGTCCGGGCCGACTACAATGAGCAGTTCTTC,CASSPVRADYNEQFF
TRBV13,TRBJ1-1,few,.,TGTGCCAGCAGCTCAAGGACGAGGAACACTGAAGCTTTCTTT,CASSSRTRNTEAFF
TRBV7-2,TRBJ2-4,many,.,TGTGCCAGCAGCTTTGGGCCGGAGGGTAAAAACATTCAGTACTTC,CASSFGPEGKNIQYF
TRBV5-6,TRBJ2-1,.,TRBD2,TGTGCCAGCAGCTTGCTTCTTTCTGAGCGGGAGAGCGAGCAGTTCTTC,CASSLLLSERESEQFF
TRBV12-3/TRBV12-4,TRBJ1-2,few,.,TGTGCCAGCAGTAGACTAAGGGACTATGGCTACACCTTC,CASSRLRDYGYTF
TRBV28,TRBJ1-2,few,.,TGTGCCACCCGCCGAACAACGGGACGAGGTTCCTTCTATGGCTACACCTTC,CATRRTTGRGSFYGYTF
TRBV5-1,TRBJ2-7,once,.,TGCGCCAGCAGTAGCGAGGGGCACGAGCAGTACTTC,CASSSEGHEQYF
TRBV6-6,TRBJ1-3,.,TRBD1,TGTTCCAGCAGTTACGACAGGGCCTCTGGAAACACCATATATTTT,CSSSYDRASGNTIYF
TRBV7-8,TRBJ2-7,.,TRBD1,TGTGCCAGTGGCCAACTTCGGGACAGGGTCGACTACGAGCAGTACTTC,CASGQLRDRVDYEQYF
TRBV28,TRBJ1-1,.,TRBD1,TGTGCCAGCACCTCCAGGGGGAGAGACACTGAAGCTTTCTTT,CASTSRGRDTEAFF
TRBV12-3/TRBV12-4,TRBJ2-7,many,TRBD1,TGTGCCAGCAGTCCCGGGACAGGTGGGCCCTACGAGCAGTACTTC,CASSPGTGGPYEQYF
TRBV7-8,TRBJ2-3,few,.,TGTGCCAGCAGCTTAGTTGGGGTCGGAACTAGCACAGATACGCAGTATTTT,CASSLVGVGTSTDTQYF
TRBV7-6,TRBJ2-5,many,.,TGTGCCAGCAGCCATAGGGGGGAGACCCAGTACTTC,CASSHRGETQYF
TRBV5-5,TRBJ2-1,.,.,TGTGCCAGCAGCTTGGTGGGAGACTACAATGAGCAGTTCTTC,CASSLVGDYNEQFF
TRBV27,TRBJ1-4,few,.,TGTGCCAGCAGTACGACCAGGGGCTCTAATGAAAAACTGTTTTTT,CASSTTRGSNEKLFF
TRBV7-9,TRBJ2-1,.,.,TGTGCCAGCAGCCCAAAACGTGGGGGAGCTAAACATGAGCAGTTCTTC,CASSPKRGGAKHEQFF
TRBV27,TRBJ1-5,few,.,TGTGCCAGCAGACGGGGCAGCAATCAGCCCCAGCATTTT,CASRRGSNQPQHF
TRBV20-1,TRBJ2-7,few,TRBD2,TGCAGTGCTTCTAAGCGGGAGCCCCACGAGCAGTACTTC,CSASKREPHEQYF
TRBV10-3,TRBJ2-7,few,.,TGTGCCATCAGTGAGGCCTACGAGCAGTACTTC,CAISEAYEQYF
TRBV20-1,TRBJ2-7,.,.,TGCAGTGCTAGATCCGACTACTACGAGCAGTACTTC,CSARSDYYEQYF
TRBV9,TRBJ2-5,.,.,TGTGCCAGCAGCGTAGGTCAGGGGAAAGAGACCCAGTACTTC,CASSVGQGKETQYF
TRBV2,TRBJ2-3,many,.,TGTGCCAGCAGCGAAGCCCGGGGGCCCGGGGATACGCAGTATTTT,CASSEARGPGDTQYF
TRBV28,TRBJ2-7,.,.,TGTGCCAGCAGTCGAACAGGGAAAAGCCACGAGCAGTACTTC,CASSRTGKSHEQYF
TRBV11-2,TRBJ1-1,many,.,TGTGCCAGCAGCTTAGTCCGGGGGAACACTGAAGCTTTCTTT,CASSLVRGNTEAFF
TRBV7-2,TRBJ2-7,many,TRBD1,TGTGCCAGCAGCTTAGCGGCCGGGACAGGCTACGAGCAGTACTTC,CASSLAAGTGYEQYF